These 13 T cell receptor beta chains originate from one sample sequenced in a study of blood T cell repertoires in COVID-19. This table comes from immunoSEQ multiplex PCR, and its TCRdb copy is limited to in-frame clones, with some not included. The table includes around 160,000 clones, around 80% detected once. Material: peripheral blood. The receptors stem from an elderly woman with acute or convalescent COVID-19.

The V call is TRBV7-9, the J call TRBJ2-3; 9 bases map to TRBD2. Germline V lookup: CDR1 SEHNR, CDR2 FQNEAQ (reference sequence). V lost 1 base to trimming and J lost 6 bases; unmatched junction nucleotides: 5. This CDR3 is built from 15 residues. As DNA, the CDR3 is TGTGCCAGCAGCTTAGACAGCGGGAGGTGGGATACGCAGTATTTT. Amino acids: CASSLDSGRWDTQYF.

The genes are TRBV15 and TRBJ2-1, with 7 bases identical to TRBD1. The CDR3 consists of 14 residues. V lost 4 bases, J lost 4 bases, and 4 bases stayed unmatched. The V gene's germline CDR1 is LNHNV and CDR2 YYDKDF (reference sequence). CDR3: CATSTGTVYNEQFF. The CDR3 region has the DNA TGTGCCACCAGCACGGGGACAGTATACAATGAGCAGTTCTTC.

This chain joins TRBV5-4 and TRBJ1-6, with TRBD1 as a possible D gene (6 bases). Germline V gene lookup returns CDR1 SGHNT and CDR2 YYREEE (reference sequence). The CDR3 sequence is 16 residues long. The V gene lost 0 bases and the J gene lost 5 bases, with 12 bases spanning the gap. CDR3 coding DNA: TGTGCCAGCAGCTTGGGGGGCCAGGGGAATAATTCACCCCTCCACTTT. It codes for CASSLGGQGNNSPLHF.

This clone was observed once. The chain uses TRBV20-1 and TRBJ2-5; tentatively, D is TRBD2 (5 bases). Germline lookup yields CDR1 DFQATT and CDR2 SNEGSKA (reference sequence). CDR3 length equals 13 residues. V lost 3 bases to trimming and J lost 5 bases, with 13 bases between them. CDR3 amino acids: CSASRTYRETQYF. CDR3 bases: TGCAGTGCTAGTAGGACTTATAGGGAGACCCAGTACTTC.

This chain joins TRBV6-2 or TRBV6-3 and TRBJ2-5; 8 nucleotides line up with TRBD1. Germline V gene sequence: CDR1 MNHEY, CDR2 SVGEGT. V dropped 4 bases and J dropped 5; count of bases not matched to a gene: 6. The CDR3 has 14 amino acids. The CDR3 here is CASSSRRGLETQYF. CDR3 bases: TGTGCCAGCAGTTCCCGCAGGGGGCTTGAGACCCAGTACTTC.

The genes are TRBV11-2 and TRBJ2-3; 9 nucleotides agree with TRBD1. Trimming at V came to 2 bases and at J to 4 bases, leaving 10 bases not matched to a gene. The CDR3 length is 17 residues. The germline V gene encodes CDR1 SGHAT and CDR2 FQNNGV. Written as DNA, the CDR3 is TGTGCCAGCAGCTTAAATTCCGGGACAGGGTTTTCAGATACGCAGTATTTT. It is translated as CASSLNSGTGFSDTQYF.

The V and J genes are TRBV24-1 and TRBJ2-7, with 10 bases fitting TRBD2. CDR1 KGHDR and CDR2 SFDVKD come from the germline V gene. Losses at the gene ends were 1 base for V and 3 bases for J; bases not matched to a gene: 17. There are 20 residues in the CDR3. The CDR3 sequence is CATSDFYIREQLAGGYEQYF. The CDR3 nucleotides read TGTGCCACCAGTGATTTCTACATCCGGGAGCAATTAGCGGGAGGCTACGAGCAGTACTTC.

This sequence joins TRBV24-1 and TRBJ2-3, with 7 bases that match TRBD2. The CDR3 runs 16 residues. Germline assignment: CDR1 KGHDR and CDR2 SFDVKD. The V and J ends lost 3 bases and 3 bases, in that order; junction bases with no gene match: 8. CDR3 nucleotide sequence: TGTGCCACCAGTGATCCCCGGGACTATGGGACAGATACGCAGTATTTT. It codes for CATSDPRDYGTDTQYF.

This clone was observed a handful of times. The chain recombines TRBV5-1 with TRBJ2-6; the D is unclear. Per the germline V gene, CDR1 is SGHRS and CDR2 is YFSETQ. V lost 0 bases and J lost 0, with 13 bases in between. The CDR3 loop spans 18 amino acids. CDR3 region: CASSLAGGRSSGANVLTF. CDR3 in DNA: TGCGCCAGCAGCTTGGCCGGCGGCCGGAGCTCTGGGGCCAACGTCCTGACTTTC.

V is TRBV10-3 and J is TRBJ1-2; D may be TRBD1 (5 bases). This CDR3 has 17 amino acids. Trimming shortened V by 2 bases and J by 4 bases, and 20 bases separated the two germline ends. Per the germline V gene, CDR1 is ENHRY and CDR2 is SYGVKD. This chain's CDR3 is CAISEGRGLGALYGYTF. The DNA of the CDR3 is TGTGCCATCAGTGAGGGTAGGGGCCTCGGAGCCCTCTATGGCTACACCTTC.

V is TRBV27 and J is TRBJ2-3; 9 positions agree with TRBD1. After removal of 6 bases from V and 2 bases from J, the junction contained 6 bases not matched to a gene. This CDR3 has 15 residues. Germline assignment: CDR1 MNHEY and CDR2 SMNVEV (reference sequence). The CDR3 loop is CASRGQGVYTDTQYF. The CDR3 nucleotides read TGTGCCAGCAGGGGACAGGGAGTATACACAGATACGCAGTATTTT.

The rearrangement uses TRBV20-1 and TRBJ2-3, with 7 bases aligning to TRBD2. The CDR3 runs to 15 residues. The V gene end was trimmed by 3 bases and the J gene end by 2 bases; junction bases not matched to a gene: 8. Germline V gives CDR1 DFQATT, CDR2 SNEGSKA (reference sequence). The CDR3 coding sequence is TGCAGTGCTAGTCCTCTAGCGGAGCTCACAGATACGCAGTATTTT. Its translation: CSASPLAELTDTQYF.

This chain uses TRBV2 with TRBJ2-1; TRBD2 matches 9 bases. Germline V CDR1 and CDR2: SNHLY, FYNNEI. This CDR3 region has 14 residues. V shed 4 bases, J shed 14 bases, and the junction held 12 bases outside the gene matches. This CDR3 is CASSASSGTRRKFF. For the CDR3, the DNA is TGTGCCAGCAGTGCATCTAGCGGGACGCGACGTAAGTTCTTC.